The rows below give T cell receptor beta chains drawn from one sample of a study of graft-versus-host responses after intestinal transplantation. Measured with immunoSEQ multiplex PCR; TCRdb has only the in-frame clones, and not every one. The table lists roughly 29,000 clones, more than 85% of them singletons. The sample in question was PBMCs, obtained roughly 62 days after intestinal transplant. The source is a human patient who received an intestinal transplant, so some T cells may come from the graft donor. The CDR3 runs from the conserved cysteine through the conserved F or W. D genes are given only for firm matches. Rows give clone size only sometimes, using once, few, many, or a class for an expanded clone.

abundance	d_gene	v_gene	j_gene	CDR3aa	CDR3nt
once	TRBD2	TRBV7-8	TRBJ2-5	CASSDAPGGEQYF	TGTGCCAGCAGCGACGCCCCGGGGGGTGAGCAGTACTTC
once	NA	TRBV10-3	TRBJ1-1	CAISETGYTEAFF	TGTGCCATCAGTGAGACAGGGTATACTGAAGCTTTCTTT
NA	NA	TRBV4-1	TRBJ2-1	CASSLRNEQFF	TGCGCCAGCAGCCTCCGCAATGAGCAGTTCTTC
NA	TRBD1	TRBV6-1	TRBJ2-7	CASTLRQGAAYEQYF	TGTGCCAGCACCCTTAGACAGGGGGCGGCCTACGAGCAGTACTTC
NA	TRBD2	TRBV4-2	TRBJ2-1	CASSQDTLGVAGGGEQFF	TGTGCCAGCAGCCAAGATACGCTTGGGGTAGCGGGAGGAGGTGAGCAGTTCTTC
NA	NA	TRBV7-9	TRBJ1-4	CASSFRSTVSNEKLFF	TGTGCCAGCAGCTTTCGGTCGACAGTTTCTAATGAAAAACTGTTTTTT
NA	NA	TRBV6-5	TRBJ1-1	CASSYSRQGYTEAFF	TGTGCCAGCAGCTACTCAAGGCAGGGATACACTGAAGCTTTCTTT
NA	TRBD2	TRBV7-9	TRBJ2-7	CASSPPAGAYEQYF	TGTGCCAGCAGCCCCCCAGCGGGGGCCTACGAGCAGTACTTC
NA	NA	TRBV7-8	TRBJ2-7	CASSSWTENYEQYF	TGTGCCAGCAGCTCCTGGACAGAGAATTACGAGCAGTACTTC
NA	TRBD2	TRBV10-1	TRBJ2-3	CASSEKGLAATDTQYF	TGCGCCAGCAGTGAGAAGGGGCTAGCGGCCACAGATACGCAGTATTTT
NA	NA	TRBV6-8	TRBJ1-2	CASSHPCSWEGEVGNYGYTF	TGTGCCAGCAGTCACCCCTGCTCCTGGGAGGGGGAGGTGGGAAACTATGGCTACACCTTC
NA	NA	TRBV4-1	TRBJ1-1	CASSRWSGDTEAFF	TGCGCCAGCAGCCGTTGGAGCGGGGACACTGAAGCTTTCTTT
NA	TRBD1	TRBV19	TRBJ1-6	CACGQGNSPLHF	TGTGCCTGCGGACAGGGGAATTCACCCCTCCACTTT
NA	NA	TRBV21-1	TRBJ2-3	CASSWGPATDTQYF	TGTGCCAGCAGCTGGGGCCCGGCGACAGATACGCAGTATTTT
NA	NA	TRBV6-4	TRBJ1-2	CASSDGLGYGYTF	TGTGCCAGCAGTGATGGGTTAGGCTATGGCTACACCTTC
once	NA	TRBV29-1	TRBJ1-2	CSVRDTNYGYTF	TGCAGCGTTAGGGACACGAACTATGGCTACACCTTC
NA	NA	TRBV6-5	TRBJ1-2	CASAFSGTYGYTF	TGTGCCAGCGCGTTCTCCGGTACCTATGGCTACACCTTC
NA	NA	TRBV1	TRBJ1-5	CTSSQTAGTGAGSNQPQHF	TGCACCAGCAGCCAAACCGCCGGGACAGGGGCGGGGAGCAATCAGCCCCAGCATTTT
once	NA	TRBV29-1	TRBJ1-3	CSVKDTGNTIYF	TGCAGCGTGAAGGACACTGGAAACACCATATATTTT
NA	NA	TRBV7-9	TRBJ1-1	CASSLLSEAFF	TGTGCCAGCAGCTTATTATCTGAAGCTTTCTTT